The rows below give T cell receptor beta chains drawn from one sample of a study of shared clonotypes between healthy human individuals. Clones were read by immunoSEQ multiplex PCR, and TCRdb kept only the in-frame ones, dropping some. The sample consists of some 320,000 clones, roughly 84% of them appearing once. Sequenced sample: memory CD8+ T cells sorted from blood. All receptors come from a man between 18 and 29 years old in good health. The CDR3 runs from the conserved cysteine through the conserved F or W. A D gene is named only where the DNA matches it firmly. Clone size appears in some rows only: once, few, many, or a class for an expanded clone.

V: TRBV5-6; D: TRBD1; J: TRBJ2-3; size: .; CDR3: CASSRDSVTDTQYF; DNA: TGTGCCAGCAGCAGGGACAGCGTCACAGATACGCAGTATTTT
V: TRBV11-3; D: .; J: TRBJ2-7; size: .; CDR3: CASSLAGAGTYEQYF; DNA: TGTGCCAGCAGCTTAGCCGGGGCAGGAACCTACGAGCAGTACTTC
V: TRBV4-3; D: TRBD1; J: TRBJ2-7; size: .; CDR3: CASSQTGTGAYEQYF; DNA: TGCGCCAGCAGCCAAACCGGGACAGGGGCCTACGAGCAGTACTTC
V: TRBV27; D: .; J: TRBJ2-7; size: .; CDR3: CASSPEQGTFRAYEQYF; DNA: TGTGCCAGCAGTCCGGAACAGGGCACGTTTCGTGCCTACGAGCAGTACTTC
V: TRBV2; D: TRBD1; J: TRBJ2-1; size: .; CDR3: CASDGTGDYNEQFF; DNA: TGTGCCAGCGATGGGACAGGGGACTACAATGAGCAGTTCTTC
V: TRBV7-9; D: .; J: TRBJ2-2; size: .; CDR3: CASSPTGGELFF; DNA: TGTGCCAGCAGCCCCACCGGAGGGGAGCTGTTTTTT
V: TRBV5-1; D: TRBD1; J: TRBJ1-1; size: .; CDR3: CASSFWDSQNTEAFF; DNA: TGCGCCAGCAGCTTCTGGGACAGTCAGAACACTGAAGCTTTCTTT
V: TRBV11-3; D: TRBD2; J: TRBJ2-1; size: .; CDR3: CASSLGSSGVSSYNEQFF; DNA: TGTGCCAGCAGCTTAGGATCTAGCGGGGTTAGCTCCTACAATGAGCAGTTCTTC
V: TRBV27; D: .; J: TRBJ1-5; size: .; CDR3: CASFGGLSNQPQHF; DNA: TGTGCCAGCTTTGGGGGCCTGAGCAATCAGCCCCAGCATTTT
V: TRBV13; D: TRBD2; J: TRBJ2-7; size: .; CDR3: CASSSSGDYEQYF; DNA: TGTGCCAGCAGCTCCAGCGGGGACTACGAGCAGTACTTC
V: TRBV4-1; D: .; J: TRBJ1-3; size: .; CDR3: CASSQEQITAWDTIYF; DNA: TGCGCCAGCAGCCAAGAACAGATCACCGCCTGGGACACCATATATTTT
V: TRBV10-3; D: TRBD1; J: TRBJ2-7; size: .; CDR3: CAISEGDRGPWEQYF; DNA: TGTGCCATCAGTGAGGGGGACAGGGGTCCTTGGGAGCAGTACTTC
V: TRBV27; D: .; J: TRBJ1-4; size: once; CDR3: CASSPWTATNEKLFF; DNA: TGTGCCAGCAGTCCTTGGACAGCAACTAATGAAAAACTGTTTTTT
V: TRBV7-3; D: .; J: TRBJ2-7; size: .; CDR3: CASSFDRDYYEQYF; DNA: TGTGCCAGCAGCTTTGACAGGGACTACTACGAGCAGTACTTC
V: TRBV6-1; D: TRBD1; J: TRBJ1-2; size: .; CDR3: CASSRLGQGENYTF; DNA: TGTGCCAGCAGTCGACTGGGACAGGGGGAGAACTACACCTTC
V: TRBV30; D: .; J: TRBJ2-5; size: .; CDR3: CAWSATVGETQYF; DNA: TGTGCCTGGAGTGCGACAGTGGGGGAGACCCAGTACTTC
V: TRBV2; D: .; J: TRBJ2-3; size: .; CDR3: CASSYSTGFTDTQYF; DNA: TGTGCCAGCAGTTACTCCACAGGGTTCACAGATACGCAGTATTTT
V: TRBV28; D: .; J: TRBJ1-6; size: .; CDR3: CASSLRGVGSYNSPLHF; DNA: TGTGCCAGCAGTTTAAGAGGGGTTGGGTCCTATAATTCACCCCTCCACTTT